This paragraph reports one TCR beta chain. While infection was still active, Seattle patients were enrolled and then followed longitudinally. The data originate from a study of blood T cell repertoires in COVID-19. Study summary: Researchers got acute and convalescent COVID-19 samples from the United States, Italy and Spain.

Trimming left V 3 bases short and J 3 bases short, with 15 bases between. CDR1 LGHDT and CDR2 YNNKEL come from the germline V gene (reference sequence). The CDR3 runs 15 residues. Original data processing: Amplified reference gene primers provided the basis for estimating nucleated cell counts. Sequencing was performed with immunoSEQ multiplex PCR; in TCRdb, only in-frame clones are kept and a portion is missing. V, J and clone size were drawn from that table, and D and trimming were deduced from the DNA. The sample lists some 65,000 clones; more than 75% were seen once. The genes are TRBV3-1 (or the pseudogene TRBV3-2) and TRBJ2-7; possibly TRBD2 for D (6 bases). This TCR came from a man aged 35 to 55 with COVID-19, enrolled during active disease. The specimen sequenced was peripheral blood. The CDR3 DNA follows: TGTGCCAGCAGCCAGGGCGGGGACTCCCACTACGAGCAGTACTTC. The encoded protein is CASSQGGDSHYEQYF.